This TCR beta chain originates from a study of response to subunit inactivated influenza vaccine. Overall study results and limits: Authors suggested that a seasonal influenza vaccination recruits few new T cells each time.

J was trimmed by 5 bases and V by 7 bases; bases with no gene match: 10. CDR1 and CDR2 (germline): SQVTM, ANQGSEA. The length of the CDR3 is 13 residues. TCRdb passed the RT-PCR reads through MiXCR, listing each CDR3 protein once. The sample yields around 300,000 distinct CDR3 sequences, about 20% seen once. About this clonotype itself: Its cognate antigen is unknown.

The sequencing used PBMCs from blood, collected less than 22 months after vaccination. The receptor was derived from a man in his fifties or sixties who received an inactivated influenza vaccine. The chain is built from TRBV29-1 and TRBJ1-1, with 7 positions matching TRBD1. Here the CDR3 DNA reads TGCAGCGCCCTTGACAGGGTAGGAACTGAAGCTTTCTTT. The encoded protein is CSALDRVGTEAFF.